A selection of T cell receptor beta chains follows, all from one sample in a study of shared clonotypes between healthy human individuals. Method: immunoSEQ multiplex PCR; TCRdb's copy keeps in-frame clones and lacks some. The sample has 98,000 or so clones, roughly 70% seen once. The specimen was memory CD8+ T cells sorted from blood. Source of these receptors: a young woman in good health. CDR3s include the opening cysteine and the closing phenylalanine or tryptophan. The order of the fields is CDR3 DNA, CDR3 protein, V gene, clone size, D gene, J gene. The D gene is left open where the match is weak. Clone size, where shown, is once, few, many, or a class for clones that have expanded.

cdr3_nt: TGTGCCAGCAGCCACCTGGCGCGGGAGACGGTCGGGGAGCTGTTTTTT; cdr3_aa: CASSHLARETVGELFF; v_call: TRBV7-6; clone_size: .; d_call: TRBD2; j_call: TRBJ2-2
cdr3_nt: TGTGCCAGCAGCTTAGGTCTGGCAGTTACATCCTACGAGCAGTACTTC; cdr3_aa: CASSLGLAVTSYEQYF; v_call: TRBV7-9; clone_size: once; d_call: .; j_call: TRBJ2-7
cdr3_nt: TGTGCCAGCAGCTTGAGTCGGCTGGGGGGAGGGGTCTTC; cdr3_aa: CASSLSRLGGGVF; v_call: TRBV5-6; clone_size: .; d_call: TRBD2; j_call: TRBJ2-7
cdr3_nt: TGTGCCAGCAGCCTGGACAGCCCAAGGGAAAAACTGTTTTTT; cdr3_aa: CASSLDSPREKLFF; v_call: TRBV7-9; clone_size: .; d_call: .; j_call: TRBJ1-4
cdr3_nt: TGTGCCAGCAGACAACCAGCAGCAACTAATGAAAAACTGTTTTTT; cdr3_aa: CASRQPAATNEKLFF; v_call: TRBV2; clone_size: .; d_call: .; j_call: TRBJ1-4
cdr3_nt: TGTGCCAGTAGTATAGATCAGGGCTCTGGGGCCAACGTCCTGACTTTC; cdr3_aa: CASSIDQGSGANVLTF; v_call: TRBV19; clone_size: many; d_call: .; j_call: TRBJ2-6
cdr3_nt: TGTGCCAGCAGCGAGAATAGGTGGACTATCGACTACGAGCAGTACTTC; cdr3_aa: CASSENRWTIDYEQYF; v_call: TRBV7-2; clone_size: few; d_call: .; j_call: TRBJ2-7
cdr3_nt: TGTGCCAGTACGGGACTAGCGGCTGGGAATGAGCAGTTCTTC; cdr3_aa: CASTGLAAGNEQFF; v_call: TRBV19; clone_size: .; d_call: TRBD2; j_call: TRBJ2-1
cdr3_nt: TGTGCCAGCAGTGAACCAACGAACGAGCAGTACTTC; cdr3_aa: CASSEPTNEQYF; v_call: TRBV25-1; clone_size: .; d_call: .; j_call: TRBJ2-7
cdr3_nt: TGTGCCAGCAGCTTAGTCAGGGGGCGTAATGAAGCTTTCTTT; cdr3_aa: CASSLVRGRNEAFF; v_call: TRBV7-8; clone_size: .; d_call: TRBD1; j_call: TRBJ1-1
cdr3_nt: TGTGCCAGCAGCCCCCAGGGTGGGGGGTCGGAGACCCAGTACTTC; cdr3_aa: CASSPQGGGSETQYF; v_call: TRBV11-2; clone_size: .; d_call: .; j_call: TRBJ2-5
cdr3_nt: TGTGCCAGCAGCTTGGACAGGGTCCTACCGAACACTGAAGCTTTCTTT; cdr3_aa: CASSLDRVLPNTEAFF; v_call: TRBV5-4; clone_size: .; d_call: .; j_call: TRBJ1-1
cdr3_nt: TGTGCCAGTAGTATAGAAAGCGGCACTGAAGCTTTCTTT; cdr3_aa: CASSIESGTEAFF; v_call: TRBV19; clone_size: .; d_call: .; j_call: TRBJ1-1
cdr3_nt: TGTGCCAGCTGTAGCCGCTCCTACGAGCAGTACTTC; cdr3_aa: CASCSRSYEQYF; v_call: TRBV28; clone_size: .; d_call: .; j_call: TRBJ2-7
cdr3_nt: TGTGCCAGCAGCACCCCCTCAGAGGATGATGAGCAGTTCTTC; cdr3_aa: CASSTPSEDDEQFF; v_call: TRBV11-2; clone_size: .; d_call: .; j_call: TRBJ2-1
cdr3_nt: TGTGCCACCCTAGGATGGGATTACAATGAGCAGTTCTTC; cdr3_aa: CATLGWDYNEQFF; v_call: TRBV7-9; clone_size: few; d_call: .; j_call: TRBJ2-1
cdr3_nt: TGTGCCAGCAGCCCGGGGCCCTACGAGCAGTACTTC; cdr3_aa: CASSPGPYEQYF; v_call: TRBV9; clone_size: .; d_call: .; j_call: TRBJ2-7
cdr3_nt: TGTGCCAGCAGCATCGGGCCCAACCAAGAGACCCAGTACTTC; cdr3_aa: CASSIGPNQETQYF; v_call: TRBV11-3; clone_size: .; d_call: .; j_call: TRBJ2-5
cdr3_nt: TGTGCCTGGAGTCGGGGACAGGGTGCTCGATATAGCAATCAGCCCCAGCATTTT; cdr3_aa: CAWSRGQGARYSNQPQHF; v_call: TRBV30; clone_size: .; d_call: TRBD1; j_call: TRBJ1-5
cdr3_nt: TGTGCCAGCAGTTCGACGGGGAGCTCCTACGAGCAGTACTTC; cdr3_aa: CASSSTGSSYEQYF; v_call: TRBV27; clone_size: many; d_call: .; j_call: TRBJ2-7
cdr3_nt: TGTGCCAGCAGTTGGACAGGGGGAAACACCATATATTTT; cdr3_aa: CASSWTGGNTIYF; v_call: TRBV2; clone_size: .; d_call: TRBD1; j_call: TRBJ1-3
cdr3_nt: TGTGCCAGCTCTTTCGAGGCTAGCGGGAGTGATGAGCAGTTCTTC; cdr3_aa: CASSFEASGSDEQFF; v_call: TRBV6-4; clone_size: .; d_call: TRBD2; j_call: TRBJ2-1
cdr3_nt: TGTGCCAGTAGTCTACTAGCGTTATCGGGAGATACGCAGTATTTT; cdr3_aa: CASSLLALSGDTQYF; v_call: TRBV19; clone_size: .; d_call: TRBD2; j_call: TRBJ2-3
cdr3_nt: TGTGCCAGCAGCTTTATGGATCAGACCACAGCGGATTCTGGAAACACCATATATTTT; cdr3_aa: CASSFMDQTTADSGNTIYF; v_call: TRBV7-9; clone_size: .; d_call: .; j_call: TRBJ1-3
cdr3_nt: TGTGCCTGGGTTAGGACGGTGAACACTGAAGCTTTCTTT; cdr3_aa: CAWVRTVNTEAFF; v_call: TRBV30; clone_size: .; d_call: .; j_call: TRBJ1-1
cdr3_nt: TGTGCCAGCTCCCCGGACAGCGAAAAACTGTTTTTT; cdr3_aa: CASSPDSEKLFF; v_call: TRBV27; clone_size: few; d_call: .; j_call: TRBJ1-4
cdr3_nt: TGTGCCAGCAGAAAAGGGTCCGGGAAGAGGGTCACAGATACGCAGTATTTT; cdr3_aa: CASRKGSGKRVTDTQYF; v_call: TRBV7-6; clone_size: .; d_call: .; j_call: TRBJ2-3
cdr3_nt: TGTGCCAGCAGTTTTGAAAACGAGCAGTACTTC; cdr3_aa: CASSFENEQYF; v_call: TRBV28; clone_size: .; d_call: .; j_call: TRBJ2-7
cdr3_nt: TGTGCCAGCAGCAAAGGAGGGGGGACTAGCGGGAGTTTCTCCTACGAGCAGTACTTC; cdr3_aa: CASSKGGGTSGSFSYEQYF; v_call: TRBV21-1; clone_size: few; d_call: .; j_call: TRBJ2-7
cdr3_nt: TGTGCCAGCAGTGATCGGACAGGGGACACAGATACGCAGTATTTT; cdr3_aa: CASSDRTGDTDTQYF; v_call: TRBV6-4; clone_size: .; d_call: TRBD1; j_call: TRBJ2-3
cdr3_nt: TGTGCCAGCAGCTTGGCCTCGGGCTACCCAAACCACATATATGGCTACACCTTC; cdr3_aa: CASSLASGYPNHIYGYTF; v_call: TRBV5-6; clone_size: .; d_call: .; j_call: TRBJ1-2
cdr3_nt: TGTGCCAGCAGCTTATCAACCGGGACAGGGTCGGATGAGCAGTTCTTC; cdr3_aa: CASSLSTGTGSDEQFF; v_call: TRBV7-3; clone_size: .; d_call: TRBD1; j_call: TRBJ2-1
cdr3_nt: TGTGCCAGCAGGAGGACAGGGGAAGACAATGAGCAGTTCTTC; cdr3_aa: CASRRTGEDNEQFF; v_call: TRBV5-8; clone_size: .; d_call: TRBD1; j_call: TRBJ2-1
cdr3_nt: TGTGCCAGTAGTATTGTCGGGGAGGCGACTAATGAAAAACTGTTTTTT; cdr3_aa: CASSIVGEATNEKLFF; v_call: TRBV19; clone_size: .; d_call: .; j_call: TRBJ1-4
cdr3_nt: TGTGCCAGCTCACTGCGGAGAAGGACCACATTGGGCGAGCAGTACTTC; cdr3_aa: CASSLRRRTTLGEQYF; v_call: TRBV18; clone_size: .; d_call: .; j_call: TRBJ2-7
cdr3_nt: TGTGCCAGCAGGAAGATAGGACAGGGGAAATCGGAGGGGGCCAACGTCCTGACTTTC; cdr3_aa: CASRKIGQGKSEGANVLTF; v_call: TRBV5-6; clone_size: .; d_call: TRBD1; j_call: TRBJ2-6
cdr3_nt: TGTGCCAGCTCACCAAGGGCAGGGGTGACGACTGAAGCTTTCTTT; cdr3_aa: CASSPRAGVTTEAFF; v_call: TRBV18; clone_size: .; d_call: .; j_call: TRBJ1-1
cdr3_nt: TGTGCCAGCAGTTACTCGCCTGGGGGCAATTACAATGAGCAGTTCTTC; cdr3_aa: CASSYSPGGNYNEQFF; v_call: TRBV6-5; clone_size: few; d_call: .; j_call: TRBJ2-1
cdr3_nt: TGTGCCAGCAGTGACGAGAACACTGAAGCTTTCTTT; cdr3_aa: CASSDENTEAFF; v_call: TRBV25-1; clone_size: .; d_call: .; j_call: TRBJ1-1
cdr3_nt: TGCAGCGCCCTGGACAGGGAAGGTCAGCCCCAGCATTTT; cdr3_aa: CSALDREGQPQHF; v_call: TRBV29-1; clone_size: few; d_call: TRBD1; j_call: TRBJ1-5
cdr3_nt: TGCACCAGCAGCCAGCGCGGGACTAGCGGGAGTTATGAGCAGTTCTTC; cdr3_aa: CTSSQRGTSGSYEQFF; v_call: TRBV1; clone_size: .; d_call: .; j_call: TRBJ2-1
cdr3_nt: TGTGCCAGCAGTTCCCATGGGACTAGCGGGAGACCCGGGGAGCTGTTTTTT; cdr3_aa: CASSSHGTSGRPGELFF; v_call: TRBV28; clone_size: .; d_call: TRBD2; j_call: TRBJ2-2
cdr3_nt: TGTGCCAGCAGTGAAGCGTATAGAGCGATCCCCCTCACAGATACGCAGTATTTT; cdr3_aa: CASSEAYRAIPLTDTQYF; v_call: TRBV6-1; clone_size: .; d_call: .; j_call: TRBJ2-3
cdr3_nt: TGTGCCAGCAGCCAATCCAACGCGCCGAACACCGGGGAGCTGTTTTTT; cdr3_aa: CASSQSNAPNTGELFF; v_call: TRBV14; clone_size: many; d_call: .; j_call: TRBJ2-2
cdr3_nt: TGTGCCACCAGCAGCGGGGCTAACTATGGCTACACCTTC; cdr3_aa: CATSSGANYGYTF; v_call: TRBV15; clone_size: .; d_call: .; j_call: TRBJ1-2
cdr3_nt: TGTGCCAGCCGGTATGGCTATGGCTACACCTTC; cdr3_aa: CASRYGYGYTF; v_call: TRBV28; clone_size: few; d_call: .; j_call: TRBJ1-2
cdr3_nt: TGTGCCAGCAGTGTTACTAATCTAGCGGGAGTTTACAATGAGCAGTTCTTC; cdr3_aa: CASSVTNLAGVYNEQFF; v_call: TRBV25-1; clone_size: .; d_call: TRBD2; j_call: TRBJ2-1
cdr3_nt: TGTGCCAGCAGCCCGGTGGAAGTCCGAACTGAAAAACTGTTTTTT; cdr3_aa: CASSPVEVRTEKLFF; v_call: TRBV28; clone_size: .; d_call: .; j_call: TRBJ1-4
cdr3_nt: TGTGCCAGTCAACAGGGATGGGGGTACGAGCAGTACTTC; cdr3_aa: CASQQGWGYEQYF; v_call: TRBV19; clone_size: .; d_call: .; j_call: TRBJ2-7
cdr3_nt: TGTGCCAGCAGTGAAGGCCGTACTAATGGCTACACCTTC; cdr3_aa: CASSEGRTNGYTF; v_call: TRBV25-1; clone_size: .; d_call: .; j_call: TRBJ1-2